This T cell receptor beta chain was recorded in a study of cytomegalovirus exposure and HLA in healthy donors. Whole-study context: An earlier analysis identified 117 million unique TCR beta sequences in approximately 190 million T cells.

It was healthy bone marrow donors who served as donors. Overall study results and limits: CMV serostatus was the sole immune exposure data available. A missense variant in DCLRE1C was later tied to TCR beta V- and J-gene trimming.

The sample holds one count of this clone. Its antigen is unknown. The PCR employed 60 Vbeta primers together with 13 Jbeta primers. Measured with immunoSEQ multiplex PCR; TCRdb has only the in-frame clones, and not every one. The data contain 80,000 or so clones, less than 80% of them singletons. Per the germline V gene, CDR1 is MDHEN and CDR2 is SYDVKM. This CDR3 contains 13 residues. Trimming stripped 5 bases from V and 4 bases from J, with 12 bases between. The chain employs TRBV28 and TRBJ2-7, with D maybe TRBD2 (5 bases). The receptor was derived from a woman aged 40 to 50 in good health and CMV-seronegative. Sample: PBMCs. CDR3 nucleotide sequence: TGTGCCAGCAGTCCGGGGAATAGGTACGAGCAGTACTTC. It yields the protein CASSPGNRYEQYF.